Below, one T cell receptor beta chain is given with its context. The data are from a study of blood T cell repertoires in COVID-19. Overall study context: Both acute and convalescent COVID-19 samples were obtained from the United States, Italy and Spain. PBMCs, B-cell-depleted T cells, or T cells provided the cDNA or gDNA that made up the material.

Authors' data handling: Estimation of nucleated cell counts was performed using reference gene primer amplification. TCRdb keeps only in-frame clones here, not all; method: immunoSEQ multiplex PCR. The DNA gave D and trimming, while V, J and clone size come from that table. Of approximately 240,000 clones in the sample, less than 90% were seen once. Germline CDR1 and CDR2: SGHAT and FQNNGV. Trimming cost V 0 bases and J 11 bases, with 17 bases left between them. This CDR3 region has 16 residues. Sequenced sample: peripheral blood. The sequence derives from a woman in her sixties who had recovered from COVID-19. This sequence joins TRBV11-2 and TRBJ1-6; tentative D call: TRBD1 (5 bases). The DNA of the CDR3 is TGTGCCAGCAGCTTAGATCTTTGGCAGGGTGCGACACCCCTCCACTTT. This translates into CASSLDLWQGATPLHF.